Sequencing of this T cell receptor (beta chain) was carried out in a study of blood T cell repertoires in COVID-19. Trimming removed 7 bases from V and 2 bases from J, with 6 bases in between. This CDR3 has 12 residues. The germline V gene encodes CDR1 LNHDA and CDR2 SQIVND (reference sequence). The data were produced by immunoSEQ multiplex PCR, yet TCRdb's version contains in-frame clones alone and is incomplete. The table lists approximately 300,000 clones, around 90% of them singletons. The sample comprised peripheral blood. This chain connects TRBV19 to TRBJ1-5; D unresolved. The source of this sequence is a man between 18 and 29 years old with active or convalescent COVID-19. CDR3 region: CASTVGNQPQHF. The CDR3 DNA reads TGTGCCAGTACGGTCGGCAATCAGCCCCAGCATTTT.